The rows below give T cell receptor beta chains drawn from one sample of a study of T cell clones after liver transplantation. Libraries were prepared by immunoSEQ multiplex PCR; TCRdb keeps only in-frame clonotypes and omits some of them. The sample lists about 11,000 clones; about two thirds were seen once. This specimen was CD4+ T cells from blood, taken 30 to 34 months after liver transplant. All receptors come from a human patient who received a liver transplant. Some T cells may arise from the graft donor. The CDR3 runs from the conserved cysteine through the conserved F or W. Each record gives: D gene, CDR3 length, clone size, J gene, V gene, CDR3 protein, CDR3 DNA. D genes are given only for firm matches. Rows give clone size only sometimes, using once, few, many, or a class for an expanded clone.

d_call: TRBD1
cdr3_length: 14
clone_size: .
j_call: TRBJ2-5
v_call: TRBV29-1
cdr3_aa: CSVEGTGARETQYF
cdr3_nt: TGCAGCGTCGAGGGGACAGGGGCACGGGAGACCCAGTACTTC

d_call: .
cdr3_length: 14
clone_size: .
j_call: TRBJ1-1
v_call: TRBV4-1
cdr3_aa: CASSQPQGNTEAFF
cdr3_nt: TGCGCCAGCAGCCAACCACAGGGGAACACTGAAGCTTTCTTT

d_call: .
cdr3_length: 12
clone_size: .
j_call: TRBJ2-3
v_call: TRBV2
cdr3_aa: CASVSRTDTQYF
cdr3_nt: TGTGCCAGCGTCTCCCGCACAGATACGCAGTATTTT

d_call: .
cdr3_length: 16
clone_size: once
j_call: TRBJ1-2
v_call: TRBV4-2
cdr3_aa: CASSQDFGGADYGYTF
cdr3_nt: TGTGCCAGCAGCCAAGATTTCGGGGGCGCGGACTATGGCTACACCTTC

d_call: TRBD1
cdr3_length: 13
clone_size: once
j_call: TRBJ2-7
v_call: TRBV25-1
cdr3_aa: CASSQGVFYEQYF
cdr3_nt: TGTGCCAGCAGCCAGGGGGTGTTTTACGAGCAGTACTTC

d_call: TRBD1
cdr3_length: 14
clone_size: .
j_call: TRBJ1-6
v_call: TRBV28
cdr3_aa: CASSNPTGIGPLHF
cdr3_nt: TGTGCCAGCAGCAACCCGACAGGGATTGGACCCCTCCACTTT

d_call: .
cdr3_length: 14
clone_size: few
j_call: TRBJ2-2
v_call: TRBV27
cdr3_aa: CASSSGDTTGELFF
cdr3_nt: TGTGCCAGCAGTTCCGGCGACACCACCGGGGAGCTGTTTTTT

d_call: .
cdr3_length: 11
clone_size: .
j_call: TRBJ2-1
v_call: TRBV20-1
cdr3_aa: CSAYRYNEQFF
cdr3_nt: TGCAGTGCTTACAGGTACAATGAGCAGTTCTTC

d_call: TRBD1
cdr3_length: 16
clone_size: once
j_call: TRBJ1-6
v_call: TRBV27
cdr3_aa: CASSSQGSSYNSPLHF
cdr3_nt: TGTGCCAGCAGTTCACAGGGGAGCTCCTATAATTCACCCCTCCACTTT

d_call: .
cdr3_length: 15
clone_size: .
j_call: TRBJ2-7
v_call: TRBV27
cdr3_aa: CASSLSSGESYEQYF
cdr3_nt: TGTGCCAGCAGTTTATCATCAGGGGAGTCCTACGAGCAGTACTTC

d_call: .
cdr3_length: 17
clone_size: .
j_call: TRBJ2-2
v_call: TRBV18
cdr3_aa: CASSPSSSGANTGELFF
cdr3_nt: TGTGCCAGCTCACCATCTAGTTCTGGGGCGAACACCGGGGAGCTGTTTTTT

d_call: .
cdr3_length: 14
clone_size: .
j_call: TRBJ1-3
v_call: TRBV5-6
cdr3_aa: CASSGKDRGNTIYF
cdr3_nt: TGTGCCAGCAGCGGGAAGGACAGAGGAAACACCATATATTTT

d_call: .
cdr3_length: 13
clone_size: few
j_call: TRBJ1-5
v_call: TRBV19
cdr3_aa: CASSIVGEQPQHF
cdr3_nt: TGTGCCAGTAGTATAGTGGGGGAGCAGCCCCAGCATTTT

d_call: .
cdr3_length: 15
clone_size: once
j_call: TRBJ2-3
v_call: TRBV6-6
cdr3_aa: CASSRDGTLGDTQYF
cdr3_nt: TGTGCCAGCAGCCGAGACGGGACTTTGGGTGATACGCAGTATTTT

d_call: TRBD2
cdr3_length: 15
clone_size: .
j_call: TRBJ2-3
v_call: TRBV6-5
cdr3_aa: CASRPYSGSADTQYF
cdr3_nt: TGTGCCAGCAGACCGTATAGCGGGAGCGCAGATACGCAGTATTTT

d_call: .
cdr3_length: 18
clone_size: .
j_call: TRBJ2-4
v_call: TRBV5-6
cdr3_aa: CASSLAANSGGTKNIQYF
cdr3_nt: TGTGCCAGCAGCTTGGCCGCCAACTCGGGTGGGACCAAAAACATTCAGTACTTC

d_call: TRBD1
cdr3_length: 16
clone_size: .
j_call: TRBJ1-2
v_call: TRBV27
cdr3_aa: CASSLDRQGAPYGYTF
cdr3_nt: TGTGCCAGCAGTTTGGATAGACAGGGGGCGCCTTATGGCTACACCTTC

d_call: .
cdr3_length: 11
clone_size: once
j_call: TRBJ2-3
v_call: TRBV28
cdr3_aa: CASSQQGPQYF
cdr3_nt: TGTGCCAGCAGTCAACAGGGTCCGCAGTATTTT

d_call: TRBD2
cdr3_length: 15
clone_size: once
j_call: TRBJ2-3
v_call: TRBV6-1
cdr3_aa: CASNLLAGDADTQYF
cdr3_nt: TGTGCCAGCAATTTACTAGCGGGGGACGCAGATACGCAGTATTTT

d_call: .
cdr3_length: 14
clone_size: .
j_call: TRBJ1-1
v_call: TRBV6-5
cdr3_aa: CASTQQGEWTEAFF
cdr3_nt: TGTGCCAGCACTCAACAGGGAGAATGGACTGAAGCTTTCTTT

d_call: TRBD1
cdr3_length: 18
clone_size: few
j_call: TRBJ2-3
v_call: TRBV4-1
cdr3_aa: CASSHTDRTGSSTDTQYF
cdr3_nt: TGCGCCAGCAGCCACACAGATAGGACAGGGAGTAGCACAGATACGCAGTATTTT

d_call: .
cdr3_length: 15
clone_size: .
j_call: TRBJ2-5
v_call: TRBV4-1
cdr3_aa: CASSQDSGGQETQYF
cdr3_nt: TGCGCCAGCAGCCAAGATTCAGGCGGGCAAGAGACCCAGTACTTC

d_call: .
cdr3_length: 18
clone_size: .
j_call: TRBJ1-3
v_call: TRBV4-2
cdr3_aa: CASSQYIFGSSSGNTIYF
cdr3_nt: TGTGCCAGCAGCCAATATATCTTTGGGAGCAGCTCTGGAAACACCATATATTTT

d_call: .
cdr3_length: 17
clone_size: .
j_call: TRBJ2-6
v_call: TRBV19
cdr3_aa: CASSMGGPVPGANVLTF
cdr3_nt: TGTGCCAGTAGTATGGGGGGGCCTGTTCCTGGGGCCAACGTCCTGACTTTC

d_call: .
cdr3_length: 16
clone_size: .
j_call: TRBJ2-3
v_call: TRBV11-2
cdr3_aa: CASSQRWGREADTQYF
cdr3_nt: TGTGCCAGCAGCCAAAGATGGGGGCGCGAGGCAGATACGCAGTATTTT

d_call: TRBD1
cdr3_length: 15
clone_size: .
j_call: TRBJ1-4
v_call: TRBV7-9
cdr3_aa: CASTQITGGNEKLFF
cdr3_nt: TGTGCCAGCACCCAAATTACAGGGGGGAATGAAAAACTGTTTTTT